This T cell receptor beta chain was retrieved from a study of blood T cell repertoires in COVID-19. Study information: Samples came from the United States, Italy and Spain, spanning acute and convalescent COVID-19. Sources were T cells, B-cell-depleted T cells, or PBMCs; the material itself was cDNA or gDNA.

Here immunoSEQ multiplex PCR was the method, and the copy in TCRdb shows in-frame clones only, minus some. The sample has about 130,000 clones; 75% to 85% are singletons. In germline, CDR1 is LGHDT, CDR2 YNNKEL (reference sequence). This CDR3 comprises 16 residues. Followed longitudinally, the Seattle patients had been enrolled during active infection. A remark on this clone: Relative to the germline gene, one junction end is altered; a read error may explain this.

Specimen: peripheral blood. The TCR was taken from a woman between 65 and 79 years old with COVID-19, enrolled during active disease. V gene TRBV3-1 (or the pseudogene TRBV3-2) combines with J gene TRBJ2-3; 8 bases fit TRBD2. CDR3 sequence: CASSSFAGGITNTQYF. The CDR3 nucleotides are TGTGCCAGCAGCTCGTTCGCGGGGGGCATCACAAATACGCAGTATTTT.